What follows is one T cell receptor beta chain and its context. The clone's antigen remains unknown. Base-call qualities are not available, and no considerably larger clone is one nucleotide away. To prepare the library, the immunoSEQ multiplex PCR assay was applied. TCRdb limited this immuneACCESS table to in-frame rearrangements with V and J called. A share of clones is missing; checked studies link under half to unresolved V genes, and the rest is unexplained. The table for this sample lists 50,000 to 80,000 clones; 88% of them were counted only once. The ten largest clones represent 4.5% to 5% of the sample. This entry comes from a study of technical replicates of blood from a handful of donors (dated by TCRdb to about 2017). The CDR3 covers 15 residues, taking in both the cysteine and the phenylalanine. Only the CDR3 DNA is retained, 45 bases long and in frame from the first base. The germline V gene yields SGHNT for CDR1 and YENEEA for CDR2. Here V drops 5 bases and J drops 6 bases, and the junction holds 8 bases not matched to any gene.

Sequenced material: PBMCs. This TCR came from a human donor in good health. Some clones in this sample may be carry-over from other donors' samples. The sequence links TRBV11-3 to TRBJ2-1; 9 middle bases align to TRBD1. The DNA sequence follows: TGTGCCAGCAGCGCAACAGGGGGCAAGGTCAATGAGCAGTTCTTC. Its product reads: CASSATGGKVNEQFF.